This T cell receptor (beta chain) was sequenced for a study of blood T cell repertoires in COVID-19. V dropped 6 bases and J dropped 2 bases, with 13 bases sitting between them. The CDR3 is 14 amino acids. Germline CDR1 reads GTSNPN; CDR2 reads SVGIG (reference sequence). This clone is a singleton in its sample. Authors' analysis steps: Reference gene primer amplification gave nucleated cell count estimates. Generated by immunoSEQ multiplex PCR, the TCRdb table keeps only in-frame clones and is missing some. From that table come the V and J calls and clone size; the DNA was used to work out D and trimming. The sample holds about 250,000 clones, about nine tenths seen once.

The chain has TRBV30 and TRBJ1-4; no clear D gene. The sequenced material came from PBMCs or T cells enriched from blood (not recorded which). This clonotype originated in a woman in her 30s with acute COVID-19. The CDR3 sequence: CACDAAGTNEKLFF. In nucleotides, the CDR3 is TGTGCCTGCGACGCCGCGGGGACTAATGAAAAACTGTTTTTT.